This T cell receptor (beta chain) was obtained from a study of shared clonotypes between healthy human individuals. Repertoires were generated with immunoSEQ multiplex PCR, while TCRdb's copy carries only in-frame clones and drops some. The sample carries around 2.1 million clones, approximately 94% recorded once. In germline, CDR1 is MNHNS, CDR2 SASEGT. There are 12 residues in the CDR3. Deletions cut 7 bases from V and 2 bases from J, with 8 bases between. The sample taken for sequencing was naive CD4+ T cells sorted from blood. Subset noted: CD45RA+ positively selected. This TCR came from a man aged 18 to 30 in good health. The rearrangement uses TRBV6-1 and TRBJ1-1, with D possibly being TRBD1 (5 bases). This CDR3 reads CASNRPNTEAFF. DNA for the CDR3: TGTGCCAGCAACAGGCCCAACACTGAAGCTTTCTTT.